Only one count was recorded for the clone carrying this T cell receptor beta chain. Antigen: not known. There are 15 residues in the CDR3. V was clipped by 8 bases and J by 7 bases; unmatched bases: 11. From germline, CDR1 is MDHEN and CDR2 SYDVKM. The entry originates in a study of T cell responses to AZD1222 COVID-19 vaccine. Study results and limitations: Close to half of all spike-specific TCRs reportedly target regions of the variants that are unmutated.

Repertoires were generated with immunoSEQ multiplex PCR, while TCRdb's copy carries only in-frame clones and drops some. The data contain 150,000 to 200,000 clones, 90% to 95% of them singletons. V and J are TRBV28 and TRBJ1-6; 7 bases fit TRBD1. This TCR came from an adult in good health. This material consisted of peripheral blood, taken on day 0 of AZD1222 vaccination. DNA of the CDR3: TGTGCCAGCGGGGACAGAATGAGAGGGAATTCACCCCTCCACTTT. It specifies CASGDRMRGNSPLHF.